These 27 T cell receptor beta chains share one sample of origin, sequenced in a study of blood T cell repertoires in COVID-19. Clones were sequenced by immunoSEQ multiplex PCR, and TCRdb holds only the in-frame ones, with some missing. The table shows more than 150,000 clones, with over 80% occurring only once. The sample taken for sequencing was peripheral blood. These receptor sequences come from a woman younger than 45 with acute or convalescent COVID-19.

About this clone: In this CDR3 the conserved last residue, phenylalanine or tryptophan, is missing, so a read error is likely. The DNA is left out, because the CDR3 cannot be placed on it with certainty; the CDR3 is given as TCRdb lists it. The chain uses TRBV11-3 and TRBJ1-4; TRBD1, the table's D call, was not compared with the DNA. Germline values: CDR1 SGHNT, CDR2 YENEEA. With termini counted, the CDR3 has 11 amino acids. The CDR3 region is CASSLGVSRTV.

V is TRBV15 and J is TRBJ2-3, with TRBD2 matching 9 bases. The germline V gene has CDR1 LNHNV and CDR2 YYDKDF (reference sequence). V lost 2 bases and J lost 0; bases outside the gene matches: 3. This CDR3 region has 16 residues. This CDR3 reads CATSRLAGTSTDTQYF. DNA of the CDR3: TGTGCCACCAGCAGACTAGCGGGGACTAGCACAGATACGCAGTATTTT.

The rearrangement joins TRBV27 to TRBJ2-3; 8 bases are a match to TRBD2. Germline values: CDR1 MNHEY, CDR2 SMNVEV (reference sequence). This CDR3 is 15 amino acids long. V lost 4 bases to trimming and J lost 5 bases; unmatched junction nucleotides: 8. CDR3: CASSWSAGGGDTQYF. The CDR3 coding sequence is TGTGCCAGCAGTTGGAGCGCGGGAGGTGGAGATACGCAGTATTTT.

This clone occurred a few times. The genes are TRBV6-5 and TRBJ1-6; 7 nucleotides line up with TRBD1. The CDR3 has 15 amino acids. CDR1 is MNHEY, CDR2 SVGAGI, per germline. V was clipped by 4 bases and J by 7 bases; unmatched bases: 7. The DNA of the CDR3 is TGTGCCAGCAGTTGGACCGGGACAGCCAATTCACCCCTCCACTTT. Its protein is CASSWTGTANSPLHF.

Only one count was recorded for this clone. The rearrangement joins TRBV2 to TRBJ1-3, with TRBD1 matching 9 bases. CDR1 and CDR2 from the germline V gene are SNHLY and FYNNEI. The CDR3 is 15 residues long. J was trimmed by 3 bases and V by 5 bases; bases with no gene match: 5. The CDR3 DNA sequence: TGTGCCAGCAGTCCGGGACAGGGTTATGGAAACACCATATATTTT. Translating it yields CASSPGQGYGNTIYF.

This clone came up once. The chain employs TRBV2 and TRBJ1-1, with 10 bases matching TRBD1. Per germline, CDR1 SNHLY and CDR2 FYNNEI. V was pared by 5 bases and J by 1 base, with 7 bases of the junction left unmatched. The CDR3 extends over 16 amino acids. This CDR3 is CASSRSRDRGNTEAFF. The CDR3 DNA reads as TGTGCCAGCAGTCGAAGTCGGGACAGGGGGAACACTGAAGCTTTCTTT.

V and J are TRBV7-6 and TRBJ1-5; D unclear. This CDR3 is 13 amino acids long. V shed 4 bases and J shed 3 bases, with 7 bases lying between them. CDR1 SGHVS and CDR2 FNYEAQ come from the germline V gene. CDR3 region: CASSSNSNQPQHF. The CDR3 bases are TGTGCCAGCAGCTCAAACTCCAATCAGCCCCAGCATTTT.

The chain couples TRBV5-1 to TRBJ1-4, with TRBD1 identical over 8 bases. The CDR3 covers 16 residues. Looked up from germline, CDR1 is SGHRS and CDR2 is YFSETQ. J was trimmed by 6 bases and V by 2 bases; bases with no gene match: 9. The DNA for the CDR3 is TGCGCCAGCAGCTTAGGGGACAGGCCTAAGGATGAAAAACTGTTTTTT. As protein: CASSLGDRPKDEKLFF.

V is TRBV7-2 and J is TRBJ1-1, with 7 bases that match TRBD1. The V gene's germline CDR1 is SGHTA and CDR2 FQGNSA. The J segment lost 4 bases and the V segment lost 6 bases, leaving 5 bases of the junction unmatched. The CDR3 spans 13 residues. CDR3 sequence (DNA): TGTGCCAGCAGTCGACAGGGAAGCACTGAAGCTTTCTTT. Its translation: CASSRQGSTEAFF.

The J gene is TRBJ2-3, the V gene TRBV4-3; D gene uncertain. The germline CDR1 and CDR2 sequences are LGHNA and YSLEER. Deletions cut 1 base from V and 2 bases from J, with 7 bases between. The CDR3 length is 14 residues. The CDR3 is CASSQGLYTDTQYF. In nucleotides, the CDR3 is TGCGCCAGCAGCCAAGGGCTGTACACAGATACGCAGTATTTT.

The CDR3 spells CASSGTGTGVPNYGYTF. CDR3 nucleotide sequence: TGTGCCAGCAGCGGGACCGGGACAGGGGTCCCTAACTATGGCTACACCTTC. The genes are TRBV13 and TRBJ1-2; the match to TRBD1 covers 10 bases. CDR1 PRHDT and CDR2 FYEKMQ come from the germline V gene (reference sequence). CDR3 length: 17 residues. The J segment lost 0 bases and the V segment lost 5 bases, leaving 9 bases of the junction unmatched.

V and J are TRBV5-1 and TRBJ1-3, with 12 positions matching TRBD1. CDR3 length: 16 amino acids. Germline loops: CDR1 SGHRS, CDR2 YFSETQ. V lost 3 bases and J lost 3; bases outside the gene matches: 4. CDR3 in amino acids: CASSWGTGGRGNTIYF. CDR3 coding DNA: TGCGCCAGCAGCTGGGGGACAGGGGGCCGTGGAAACACCATATATTTT.

V is TRBV29-1 and J is TRBJ2-3, with 7 bases that match TRBD2. Germline assignment: CDR1 SQVTM and CDR2 ANQGSEA. Trimming took 6 bases from V and 5 from J; bases not matched to a gene: 11. The CDR3 runs to 14 residues. The CDR3 reads CSVGLGGRGDTQYF. CDR3 sequence (DNA): TGCAGCGTGGGGTTGGGAGGGAGAGGAGATACGCAGTATTTT.

The rearrangement links TRBV5-6 to TRBJ1-1; D perhaps matches TRBD1 (6 bases). CDR1 and CDR2 from the germline V gene are SGHDT and YYEEEE. The CDR3 sequence is 14 residues long. V lost 3 bases to trimming and J lost 5 bases, with 14 bases between them. This chain's CDR3 is CASSSTGLETEAFF. The CDR3 nucleotides are TGTGCCAGCAGCTCGACAGGCCTGGAGACTGAAGCTTTCTTT.

The chain combines TRBV19 with TRBJ1-1; D uncertain. V was cut by 3 bases and J by 4 bases, with 15 bases left in between. The CDR3 runs to 15 residues. The germline V gene has CDR1 LNHDA and CDR2 SQIVND (reference sequence). The CDR3 region has the DNA TGTGCCAGTAGTATTCGGGATGGGATTCTCACTGAAGCTTTCTTT. As protein: CASSIRDGILTEAFF.

CDR3 coding DNA: TGCGCCAGCAGCTTGGTCGGACTAGGAGGCACAGATACGCAGTATTTT. This encodes CASSLVGLGGTDTQYF. This sequence joins TRBV5-1 and TRBJ2-3, with 7 positions matching TRBD2. J was trimmed by 1 base and V by 0 bases; bases with no gene match: 5. From germline, CDR1 is SGHRS and CDR2 YFSETQ. This CDR3 spans 16 amino acids.

This chain connects TRBV7-2 to TRBJ2-3; maybe TRBD2 (6 bases). V was shortened by 5 bases and J by 5 bases, with 23 bases between the two germline ends. Germline CDR1 is SGHTA and CDR2 is FQGNSA. This CDR3 has 17 residues. The CDR3 DNA sequence: TGTGCCAGCAGCAAAACCCTGTTCCCGAGAGCGGGAGATACGCAGTATTTT. The encoded protein is CASSKTLFPRAGDTQYF. Full variable domain (remainder filled in from reference TRBV7-2 and TRBJ2-3): GAGVSQSPSNKVTEKGKDVELRCDPISGHTALYWYRQSLGQGLEFLIYFQGNSAPDKSGLPSDRFSAERTGGSVSTLTIQRTQQEDSAVYLCASSKTLFPRAGDTQYFGPGTRLTVL.

The chain couples TRBV3-1 (or the pseudogene TRBV3-2) to TRBJ1-1, with 7 bases matching TRBD1. V was pared by 2 bases and J by 5 bases, with 5 bases of the junction left unmatched. The CDR3 sequence is 14 residues long. The germline V gene has CDR1 LGHDT and CDR2 YNNKEL (reference sequence). CDR3 bases: TGTGCCAGCAGCCAATCAGGGGGGAGTACTGAAGCTTTCTTT. It yields the protein CASSQSGGSTEAFF.

The chain carries TRBV7-3 and TRBJ2-5; D call uncertain. The CDR3 length is 13 residues. Germline V gene lookup returns CDR1 SGHTA and CDR2 FQGTGA. Trimming took off 4 bases at V and 3 bases at J, with 9 bases between the two ends. The CDR3 here is CASSSRNEETQYF. CDR3 DNA sequence: TGTGCCAGCAGCTCGAGGAATGAAGAGACCCAGTACTTC.

This clone has just a few counts. This chain links TRBV4-2 with TRBJ1-5, with D unclear. This CDR3 has 15 residues. V was shortened by 0 bases and J by 11 bases, with 17 bases between the two germline ends. Germline V CDR1 and CDR2: LGHNA, YNFKEQ. CDR3 protein: CASSQEVSPDTSQHF. CDR3 coding DNA: TGTGCCAGCAGCCAAGAGGTGTCACCAGATACGTCCCAGCATTTT.

This clone appeared a single time. The chain recombines TRBV6-5 with TRBJ2-4, with a possible D match to TRBD1 (6 bases). This CDR3 spans 14 amino acids. V lost 6 bases and J 0 bases, leaving 9 bases between the germline ends. In germline, CDR1 is MNHEY, CDR2 SVGAGI. The CDR3 nucleotides read TGTGCCAGCAGACAGGGTCTAGCCAAAAACATTCAGTACTTC. Its translation is CASRQGLAKNIQYF.

The V gene is TRBV5-4, the J gene TRBJ1-2; a weak D match, TRBD1 (5 bases). The CDR3 spans 14 residues. CDR1 and CDR2 from the germline V gene are SGHNT and YYREEE (reference sequence). V lost 0 bases to trimming and J lost 7 bases, with 13 bases between them. Written as DNA, the CDR3 is TGTGCCAGCAGCTTGGGGGGCGCAGGCAGTGGCTACACCTTC. This encodes CASSLGGAGSGYTF.

This chain connects TRBV28 to TRBJ1-2; a weak D match, TRBD1 (6 bases). V lost 5 bases, J lost 4 bases, and 20 bases lay in between. CDR3 length: 16 amino acids. Looked up from germline, CDR1 is MDHEN and CDR2 is SYDVKM. CDR3 residues: CASSPNPRQARYGYTF. CDR3 DNA: TGTGCCAGCAGTCCCAACCCTAGACAGGCCCGCTATGGCTACACCTTC.

The chain joins TRBV28 to TRBJ1-5; tentative D call: TRBD1 (5 bases). V lost 6 bases to trimming and J lost 6 bases, with 30 bases between them. The CDR3 loop spans 19 amino acids. CDR1 MDHEN and CDR2 SYDVKM come from the germline V gene. Here the CDR3 DNA reads TGTGCCAGCAGACCAATCCCCCATTCGGGGGGAATAGGAGTTCAGCCCCAGCATTTT. Its protein is CASRPIPHSGGIGVQPQHF.

The chain has TRBV12-2 and TRBJ2-3; TRBD2 is taken as the D call from the table, unchecked against the DNA. TRBV12-2 is flagged as a pseudogene. This CDR3 spans 18 amino acids. Written as DNA, the CDR3 is TGTGCAAGTCGCTTAAGAACTAGCGGGAGGGCCCGGACAGATACGCAGTATTTT. Translation: CASRLRTSGRARTDTQYF.

This clone appeared a few times. The chain carries TRBV5-1 and TRBJ2-2; 7 positions match TRBD2. Germline V lookup: CDR1 SGHRS, CDR2 YFSETQ. Trimming cost V 0 bases and J 6 bases; bases outside gene matches: 8. The CDR3 length is 16 residues. The CDR3 nucleotides are TGCGCCAGCAGCTTGGGACCCGGACTAGGGGCCGGGGAGCTGTTTTTT. Protein sequence: CASSLGPGLGAGELFF.

The rearrangement links TRBV27 to TRBJ2-2; 12 bases agree with TRBD2. V was pared by 3 bases and J by 6 bases, with 2 bases of the junction left unmatched. Germline V gene lookup returns CDR1 MNHEY and CDR2 SMNVEV (reference sequence). The CDR3 sequence is 15 residues long. As DNA, the CDR3 is TGTGCCAGCAGTTTGACTAGCGGGAGCGCCGGGGAGCTGTTTTTT. This gives the protein CASSLTSGSAGELFF.